This T cell receptor beta chain comes out of a study of T cell changes during pregnancy in multiple sclerosis. Assay: immunoSEQ multiplex PCR; the TCRdb copy retains only in-frame clones and omits some. The sample yields some 43,000 clones, 75% to 90% seen once. The germline gives CDR1 MNHEY, CDR2 SVGAGI. The CDR3 consists of 16 residues. Trimming removed 0 bases from V and 6 bases from J; junction bases left unmatched: 10. The origin of this receptor is a female donor in good health, enrolled as a control in a pregnancy study. The genes are TRBV6-5 and TRBJ2-7, with 8 bases lining up with TRBD2. The starting material was peripheral blood, obtained in the first trimester of pregnancy. The CDR3 protein is CASSYSGLATNTEQYF. For the CDR3, the DNA is TGTGCCAGCAGTTACTCCGGACTAGCAACGAACACCGAGCAGTACTTC.